Described below is a single TCR beta chain sequence and its context. Semi-nested PCR with Nested Universal Primer A followed constant-region reverse priming of full-length variable regions. MiXCR was run by TCRdb on the 5' RACE reads, yielding one entry per CDR3 protein. The sample records several thousand distinct CDR3 sequences, around 44% being singletons. This CDR3 spans 11 amino acids. Germline V lookup: CDR1 SNHLY, CDR2 FYNNEI. Deletions cut 2 bases from V and 5 bases from J, with 4 bases between. Cells sorted as Tregs were CD4+, CD25+ and CD127-/low. The sequencing input was Tregs sorted from a lymph node. This rearrangement joins TRBV2 to TRBJ2-7; unclear D gene. This receptor was taken from a female donor with breast cancer. CDR3: CASSEMNEQYF. In DNA form, the CDR3 reads TGTGCCAGCAGTGAAATGAACGAGCAGTACTTC.